These 22 T cell receptor beta chains share one sample of origin, sequenced in a study of T-cell memory formation after mild COVID-19. Via MiXCR, TCRdb re-called the 5' RACE reads, giving one row per CDR3 protein. In the table there are roughly 310,000 distinct CDR3 sequences, about 15% of which are singletons. The sequencing sample was made of PBMCs or a T cell subset sorted from them (not recorded which). Every receptor here comes from a man in his late teens or twenties who had mild COVID-19 (a few samples of this study predate the infection). Cell type and time point are not known.

This clonotype came up many times. J is TRBJ2-5 and V is TRBV12-3 or TRBV12-4; 7 bases match TRBD1. After removal of 6 bases from V and 9 bases from J, the junction contained 10 bases not matched to a gene. The CDR3 has 13 amino acids. Here the CDR3 DNA reads TGTGCCAGCAGCATCGCCGATAGGGGGCCCCAGTACTTC. Encoded protein: CASSIADRGPQYF.

The chain combines TRBV23-1 with TRBJ2-2; no definite D call. TRBV23-1 is an open reading frame, and its role is uncertain. The CDR3 length is 13 residues. Trimming took off 9 bases at V and 0 bases at J, with 8 bases between the two ends. The CDR3 spells CARVKANTGELFF. In nucleotides, the CDR3 is TGCGCCAGAGTAAAAGCGAACACCGGGGAGCTGTTTTTT.

This rearrangement joins TRBV9 to TRBJ2-3; TRBD2 aligns across 7 bases. The J segment lost 0 bases and the V segment lost 3 bases, leaving 4 bases of the junction unmatched. Germline V CDR1 and CDR2: SGDLS, YYNGEE. CDR3 size: 15 residues. CDR3 DNA sequence: TGTGCCAGCAGCGACTCGGGAGGTAGCACAGATACGCAGTATTTT. It is translated as CASSDSGGSTDTQYF.

This clonotype was seen more than once but under ten times. The V call is TRBV3-1, the J call TRBJ2-3, with 10 bases that match TRBD2. J was trimmed by 6 bases and V by 4 bases; bases with no gene match: 13. The CDR3 contains 17 residues. In germline, CDR1 is LGHDT, CDR2 YNNKEL (reference sequence). The CDR3 is CASSLRQASGGGDTQYF. The CDR3 DNA follows: TGTGCCAGCAGCCTCCGCCAGGCTAGCGGGGGTGGGGATACGCAGTATTTT.

This sequence joins TRBV9 and TRBJ1-5; 7 bases match TRBD1. Germline loops: CDR1 SGDLS, CDR2 YYNGEE. V shed 3 bases, J shed 7 bases, and the junction held 10 bases outside the gene matches. This CDR3 contains 15 residues. The CDR3 loop reads CASSAGGQPNQPQHF. As DNA, the CDR3 is TGTGCCAGCAGCGCGGGGGGACAGCCCAACCAGCCCCAGCATTTT.

The V and J genes are TRBV6-1 and TRBJ2-7; D might be TRBD2 (5 bases). This CDR3 contains 12 residues. Looked up from germline, CDR1 is MNHNS and CDR2 is SASEGT. V was shortened by 8 bases and J by 6 bases, with 14 bases between the two germline ends. The CDR3 region has the DNA TGTGCCAGCTCTGGATCGCGGGTCGAGCAGTACTTC. This codes for CASSGSRVEQYF.

The chain couples TRBV2 to TRBJ2-2; TRBD2 matches 8 bases. The CDR3 runs to 15 residues. Germline V gene data show CDR1 as SNHLY and CDR2 as FYNNEI. V trimming: 4 bases; J trimming: 5 bases; junction bases outside the gene matches: 6. The DNA of the CDR3 is TGTGCCAGCAGTGGCGCAGTAGCGGGGACCGGGGAGCTGTTTTTT. Amino acids: CASSGAVAGTGELFF.

This sequence joins TRBV24-1 and TRBJ2-1; D call uncertain. Trimming cost V 1 base and J 5 bases, with 8 bases left between them. Germline lookup yields CDR1 KGHDR and CDR2 SFDVKD. This CDR3 is 14 amino acids long. The CDR3 loop is CATSDFAANNEQFF. Here the CDR3 DNA reads TGTGCCACCAGTGATTTCGCAGCTAACAATGAGCAGTTCTTC.

This clonotype was detected a few times. DNA for the CDR3: TGTGCCACCAGCAGAGCAGATTTCTCTGGAAACACCATATATTTT. It translates to CATSRADFSGNTIYF. The genes are TRBV15 and TRBJ1-3; D not certain. Germline loops: CDR1 LNHNV, CDR2 YYDKDF (reference sequence). The CDR3 has 15 residues. V was pared by 1 base and J by 0 bases, with 7 bases between.

J is TRBJ1-4 and V is TRBV4-3; TRBD1 might be the D (5 bases). The CDR3 is 13 amino acids. In germline, CDR1 is LGHNA, CDR2 YSLEER. The V end lost 3 bases, the J end lost 8 bases, and 10 bases lay between the germline ends. The CDR3 spells CASSHPGEEKLFF. The CDR3 DNA reads as TGCGCCAGCAGCCACCCGGGGGAGGAAAAACTGTTTTTT.

This clonotype has more than one count but fewer than ten. This sequence joins TRBV5-1 and TRBJ2-3, with 9 bases that match TRBD2. Germline assignment: CDR1 SGHRS and CDR2 YFSETQ. The junction had 5 bases not matched to a gene; V was cut back by 0 bases and J by 3 bases. The CDR3 has 16 residues. The DNA of the CDR3 is TGCGCCAGCAGCTTGGCATCCCTAGCGGGAACAGATACGCAGTATTTT. Its translation: CASSLASLAGTDTQYF.

The sample holds a few counts of this clonotype. This chain links TRBV6-1 with TRBJ2-7; tentatively, D is TRBD1 (6 bases). The CDR3 runs to 12 residues. Germline V lookup: CDR1 MNHNS, CDR2 SASEGT. The V and J ends lost 4 bases and 9 bases respectively, with 13 bases between them. Here the CDR3 DNA reads TGTGCCAGCAGTGGCGGACAGACTCGGCAGTACGTC. Translated: CASSGGQTRQYV.

The rearrangement uses TRBV7-2 and TRBJ2-1; no firm D call. The CDR3 covers 14 residues. V gave up 5 bases and J gave up 1 base, with 9 bases separating them. Looked up from germline, CDR1 is SGHTA and CDR2 is FQGNSA. The CDR3 nucleotides are TGTGCCAGCAGCGCAGCAGGTTCCTACAATGAGCAGTTCTTC. Translation gives CASSAAGSYNEQFF.

The chain carries TRBV20-1 and TRBJ2-1; 11 nucleotides match TRBD2. Trimming removed 2 bases from V and 9 bases from J; junction bases left unmatched: 12. CDR3 length: 16 amino acids. Germline-derived CDR1 and CDR2 are DFQATT and SNEGSKA (reference sequence). The CDR3 region is CSARLTTSGAFGEQFF. In DNA form, the CDR3 reads TGCAGTGCTAGACTGACGACTAGCGGGGCCTTCGGTGAGCAGTTCTTC.

This chain links TRBV5-1 with TRBJ1-1; 9 bases line up with TRBD1. The CDR3 is 15 residues long. V lost 5 bases and J lost 0; bases outside the gene matches: 5. Germline CDR1 SGHRS, CDR2 YFSETQ. CDR3 loop: CASREGQGMNTEAFF. The CDR3 DNA is TGCGCCAGCAGGGAAGGACAGGGGATGAACACTGAAGCTTTCTTT.

CDR3 in amino acids: CASSHPGQEETQYF. The CDR3 DNA reads as TGCGCCAGCAGCCACCCGGGACAAGAGGAGACCCAGTACTTC. The J gene is TRBJ2-5, the V gene TRBV4-1, with a possible D match to TRBD1 (6 bases). CDR3 size: 14 residues. Deletions cut 3 bases from V and 5 bases from J, with 13 bases between. The germline CDR1 and CDR2 sequences are MGHRA and YSYEKL.

V usage is TRBV15 and J usage is TRBJ1-2; the D is unclear. Trimming stripped 1 base from V and 7 bases from J, with 4 bases between. This CDR3 contains 11 residues. Germline values: CDR1 LNHNV, CDR2 YYDKDF (reference sequence). The CDR3 bases are TGTGCCACCAGCAGAGGGGGTGGCTACACCTTC. This codes for CATSRGGGYTF. Based on the CDR3 plus reference TRBV15 and TRBJ1-2, the full variable domain is DAMVIQNPRYQVTQFGKPVTLSCSQTLNHNVMYWYQQKSSQAPKLLFHYYDKDFNNEADTPDNFQSRRPNTSFCFLDIRSPGLGDTAMYLCATSRGGGYTFGSGTRLTVV.

V and J are TRBV20-1 and TRBJ2-5, with 9 bases that match TRBD1. Per the germline V gene, CDR1 is DFQATT and CDR2 is SNEGSKA (reference sequence). This CDR3 has 14 residues. Trimming cost V 6 bases and J 0 bases; bases outside gene matches: 5. CDR3 residues: CSAGTGWYQETQYF. Written as DNA, the CDR3 is TGCAGTGCGGGGACAGGGTGGTACCAAGAGACCCAGTACTTC.

The V call is TRBV7-2, the J call TRBJ2-7; TRBD1 agrees at 7 bases. Germline V gene lookup returns CDR1 SGHTA and CDR2 FQGNSA. This CDR3 is 13 amino acids long. Trimming removed 6 bases from V and 7 bases from J; junction bases left unmatched: 9. As DNA, the CDR3 is TGTGCCAGCAGTTCAGAGACAGGGCGGGAGCAGTACTTC. Protein product: CASSSETGREQYF.

V is TRBV4-3 and J is TRBJ1-2; TRBD1 matches at 10 bases. The ends lost 6 bases at V and 7 bases at J; junction bases unmatched: 5. Germline loops: CDR1 LGHNA, CDR2 YSLEER. The CDR3 covers 13 residues. The DNA for the CDR3 is TGCGCCAGCAGTGCGGGACAGGGGCCTGGCTACACCTTC. Amino acid sequence: CASSAGQGPGYTF.

This clonotype was counted between two and nine times. The chain links TRBV6-6 to TRBJ2-7; TRBD1 agrees at 10 bases. Trimming took 7 bases from V and 4 from J; bases not matched to a gene: 4. The CDR3 runs 13 residues. Germline CDR1 and CDR2: MNHNY and SVGAGI (reference sequence). The CDR3 region has the DNA TGTGCCAGCACCCGGGACAGGGGATACGAGCAGTACGTC. Protein: CASTRDRGYEQYV.

The DNA of the CDR3 is TGTGCCAGCAGTTTAGTCGGGCCCGATCAGCCCCAGCATTTT. It is translated as CASSLVGPDQPQHF. V usage is TRBV28 and J usage is TRBJ1-5; no definite D call. The germline V gene has CDR1 MDHEN and CDR2 SYDVKM. V shed 2 bases and J shed 5 bases, with 10 bases lying between them. This CDR3 has 14 residues.